This T cell receptor (beta chain) was identified during a study of cytomegalovirus exposure and HLA in healthy donors. Trimming took off 4 bases at V and 0 bases at J, with 12 bases between the two ends. Looked up from germline, CDR1 is KGHSH and CDR2 is LQKENI. This CDR3 comprises 15 residues. Worth noting for this clone: Antigen specificity is unknown.

PCR was performed using 60 Vbeta and 13 Jbeta primers. Clones were read by immunoSEQ multiplex PCR, and TCRdb kept only the in-frame ones, dropping some. The sample has 65,000 to 90,000 clones, and its top ten clones hold about 4%. Findings of the study overall: In a later analysis, CMV-associated beta chains were mostly HLA-associated, it appeared.

This chain links TRBV18 with TRBJ1-1; maybe TRBD1 (6 bases). This clonotype was obtained from a female donor in good health and CMV-seropositive. The specimen sequenced was PBMCs. The CDR3 region is CASSQQGRMNTEAFF. For the CDR3, the DNA is TGTGCCAGCTCACAACAGGGAAGGATGAACACTGAAGCTTTCTTT.